The clone carrying this T cell receptor beta chain was seen more than once but under ten times. This record comes from a study of T cells after yellow fever vaccination. Notes on the study in general: Subsequent booster samples again held most clones from primary vaccination (96% CD4, roughly 88% CD8). Abundant contaminating clonotypes from the bulk population could appear in FACS-sorted repertoires.

The CDR3 loop spans 11 amino acids. Trimming took 8 bases from V and 4 from J, leaving 6 bases between them. The germline CDR1 and CDR2 sequences are LNHDA and SQIVND (reference sequence). TCR cDNA, made by 5'RACE template switching, carried an added universal primer site and UMIs. TCRdb reanalysed the 5' RACE reads using MiXCR and keeps one entry per CDR3 protein. The sample gives about 85,000 distinct CDR3 sequences, 13% of which show up once; roughly 24% is in the top ten. J is TRBJ2-1 and V is TRBV19, with D tentatively TRBD2 (6 bases). This receptor was obtained from a man between 18 and 35 years old who received the YFV17D yellow fever vaccine. Sequences were derived from CD8+ T cells not binding an NS4B(214-222) dextramer, sorted from PBMCs, sampled less than 25 days after the first yellow fever vaccination. CDR3 sequence (DNA): TGTGCCAGTCGGGAGTACAATGAGCAGTTCTTC. Amino acid sequence: CASREYNEQFF.